This T cell receptor (beta chain) was recovered during a study of low-dose radiotherapy and immunotherapy resistance in tumors. As for time point: before trial treatment. Each donor was administered nivolumab, ipilimumab, aspirin, low-dose cyclophosphamide and low-dose radiotherapy. This clonotype was counted a few times. A much larger clone differs by one base, so this may be a read error. Alpha- and beta-chain coverage of first-strand cDNA came from TRAV- and TRBV-specific primers. Over about 19 PCR cycles, TCRs were amplified from a constant-region primer and V-primer adapter. MiXCR, applied by TCRdb to the reads, yields one record per CDR3 protein. Of approximately 89,000 distinct CDR3 sequences in the sample, under 20% were seen once. The sequencing here drew on PBMCs, taken before treatment. This TCR derives from a male donor with prostate cancer.

The CDR3 loop reads CASSQPQGEKRFF. CDR3 in DNA: TGTGCCAGCAGCCAACCTCAGGGGGAAAAACGGTTTTTT. This chain joins TRBV4-2 and TRBJ1-4; 7 nucleotides agree with TRBD1. Germline V gene lookup returns CDR1 LGHNA and CDR2 YNFKEQ. This CDR3 is 13 amino acids long.